This TCR beta chain was recovered during a study of cytotoxic CD8 clonotypes in ibrutinib-treated CLL. This clone came up once. Assay used: immunoSEQ multiplex PCR; TCRdb lists only in-frame clones, some missing. Altogether a few hundred thousand clones are present, approximately 80% being singletons, with the ten largest covering 6.7%. V was cut by 3 bases and J by 4 bases, with 5 bases left in between. This CDR3 has 12 residues. Germline V lookup: CDR1 LNHDA, CDR2 SQIVND (reference sequence). The gene calls are TRBV19 and TRBJ2-3; the D is unclear. The sequencing used PBMCs, collected before ibrutinib treatment. The TCR comes from a human donor with chronic lymphocytic leukemia. This chain's CDR3 is CASSMFPDTQYF. CDR3 sequence (DNA): TGTGCCAGTAGTATGTTCCCAGATACGCAGTATTTT.